These 31 T cell receptor beta chains originate from one sample sequenced in a study of blood T cell repertoires in COVID-19. Libraries were prepared by immunoSEQ multiplex PCR; TCRdb keeps only in-frame clonotypes and omits some of them. The sample consists of roughly 200,000 clones, 88% of them appearing once. What was sequenced was peripheral blood. Receptors originate from a man aged 70-80 years with acute or convalescent COVID-19.

This clone was seen a single time. The chain links TRBV6-2 or TRBV6-3 to TRBJ2-1; 13 bases line up with TRBD2. The V gene end was trimmed by 5 bases and the J gene end by 13 bases; junction bases not matched to a gene: 11. This CDR3 has 15 amino acids. CDR1 is MNHEY, CDR2 SVGEGT, per germline. CDR3 in DNA: TGTGCCAGCAGTAGAGGGGTCACTAGCGGGAGGGCCCAGTTCTTC. Its protein product is CASSRGVTSGRAQFF.

V gene TRBV7-9 combines with J gene TRBJ2-1; 10 bases align to TRBD1. V dropped 4 bases and J dropped 4; count of bases not matched to a gene: 4. The V gene's germline CDR1 is SEHNR and CDR2 FQNEAQ (reference sequence). CDR3 length: 15 residues. CDR3 DNA sequence: TGTGCCAGCAGCTATGACAGGGGGCCTTACAATGAGCAGTTCTTC. Residues: CASSYDRGPYNEQFF.

The rearrangement joins TRBV6-5 to TRBJ2-5; TRBD2 aligns across 7 bases. This CDR3 region has 13 residues. In germline, CDR1 is MNHEY, CDR2 SVGAGI. The V segment lost 0 bases and the J segment 5 bases; nucleotides outside the gene matches: 0. CDR3 amino acids: CASSYSLAETQYF. DNA for the CDR3: TGTGCCAGCAGTTACTCACTAGCGGAGACCCAGTACTTC.

J is TRBJ1-6 and V is TRBV7-9, with a tentative D call TRBD1 (6 bases). V lost 4 bases and J lost 6, with 13 bases in between. From germline, CDR1 is SEHNR and CDR2 FQNEAQ (reference sequence). CDR3 length equals 15 residues. CDR3 in amino acids: CASSSLQGTNSPLHF. In nucleotides, the CDR3 is TGTGCCAGCAGCTCCTTACAGGGAACTAATTCACCCCTCCACTTT.

The chain links TRBV7-9 to TRBJ1-1; maybe TRBD1 (5 bases). From germline, CDR1 is SEHNR and CDR2 FQNEAQ (reference sequence). The CDR3 extends over 15 amino acids. Trimming cost V 5 bases and J 1 base, with 14 bases left between them. The CDR3 here is CASSPPGLANTEAFF. In DNA, the CDR3 is TGTGCCAGCAGCCCCCCAGGGTTGGCGAACACTGAAGCTTTCTTT.

CDR3 amino acids: CASGIRLARSTDTQYF. The CDR3 nucleotides are TGTGCCAGTGGGATTCGACTAGCGCGTAGCACAGATACGCAGTATTTT. This chain links TRBV19 with TRBJ2-3, with 8 bases matching TRBD2. V lost 8 bases, J lost 0 bases, and 10 bases stayed unmatched. The CDR3 has 16 residues. The V gene's germline CDR1 is LNHDA and CDR2 SQIVND (reference sequence). Combining the CDR3 with reference TRBV19 and TRBJ2-3 gives the whole variable domain DGGITQSPKYLFRKEGQNVTLSCEQNLNHDAMYWYRQDPGQGLRLIYYSQIVNDFQKGDIAEGYSVSREKKESFPLTVTSAQKNPTAFYLCASGIRLARSTDTQYFGPGTRLTVL.

This clone appeared a few times. The chain joins TRBV5-4 to TRBJ1-2, with D tentatively TRBD1 (5 bases). V dropped 0 bases and J dropped 8 bases, with 14 bases sitting between them. The CDR3 totals 14 residues. Germline V lookup: CDR1 SGHNT, CDR2 YYREEE (reference sequence). CDR3 DNA sequence: TGTGCCAGCAGCTTGGTCGGGGGAACACGAGGCTACACCTTC. Amino acid sequence: CASSLVGGTRGYTF.

This clone is judged medium-sized. CDR3 DNA: TGCAGCGTTGAAAAACAGGGTTCCTACGAGCAGTACTTC. Translation gives CSVEKQGSYEQYF. J is TRBJ2-7 and V is TRBV29-1, with D maybe TRBD1 (6 bases). This CDR3 spans 13 amino acids. CDR1 is SQVTM, CDR2 ANQGSEA, per germline. V lost 2 bases to trimming and J lost 1 base, with 9 bases between them.

In its sample, this clone was seen once. The chain has TRBV2 and TRBJ2-3; 7 nucleotides match TRBD2. The V gene's germline CDR1 is SNHLY and CDR2 FYNNEI. The V gene end was trimmed by 0 bases and the J gene end by 9 bases; junction bases not matched to a gene: 6. The CDR3 extends over 14 amino acids. This CDR3 is CASSEAPSGMTQYF. The DNA for the CDR3 is TGTGCCAGCAGTGAAGCCCCCAGCGGGATGACGCAGTATTTT.

This clone was detected only once. This chain connects TRBV6-2 or TRBV6-3 to TRBJ2-1; 9 nucleotides agree with TRBD2. Germline assignment: CDR1 MNHEY and CDR2 SVGEGT. The CDR3 length is 15 residues. The V segment lost 5 bases and the J segment 10 bases; nucleotides outside the gene matches: 12. CDR3 DNA: TGTGCCAGCAGTAACCCGGGACTAGCTGCAAGGGAGCAGTTCTTC. As protein: CASSNPGLAAREQFF.

The J gene is TRBJ1-3, the V gene TRBV6-6; possibly TRBD1 for D (6 bases). The V gene's germline CDR1 is MNHNY and CDR2 SVGAGI (reference sequence). V lost 7 bases and J lost 7, with 17 bases in between. The CDR3 has 14 amino acids. The CDR3 region has the DNA TGTGCCAGCACCCTGGGGGCCGCCATTAACACCATATATTTT. It specifies CASTLGAAINTIYF.

This clone showed up just a few times. The chain carries TRBV6-1 and TRBJ2-4; D possibly corresponds to TRBD2 (6 bases). There are 16 residues in the CDR3. With 4 bases removed from V and 6 bases from J, the gap between germline ends came to 19 bases. CDR1 and CDR2 from the germline V gene are MNHNS and SASEGT. As DNA, the CDR3 is TGTGCCAGCAGTGGGCGGAGGGCCGGGGGAGGAAACATTCAGTACTTC. Residues: CASSGRRAGGGNIQYF.

The chain has TRBV11-3 and TRBJ2-3, with 7 bases fitting TRBD1. This CDR3 is built from 14 residues. Germline assignment: CDR1 SGHNT and CDR2 YENEEA. V was pared by 1 base and J by 3 bases, with 1 base of the junction left unmatched. CDR3 protein: CASSLGGQTDTQYF. CDR3 sequence (DNA): TGTGCCAGCAGCTTAGGGGGACAGACAGATACGCAGTATTTT.

The J gene is TRBJ2-5, the V gene TRBV7-8; no firm D call. The CDR3 is 12 residues long. Trimming cost V 5 bases and J 7 bases, with 11 bases left between them. Germline CDR1 is SGHVS and CDR2 is FQNEAQ. CDR3 region: CASSTPPRTQYF. The CDR3 nucleotides are TGTGCCAGCAGCACACCCCCCCGGACCCAGTACTTC.

The V and J genes are TRBV5-1 and TRBJ2-1; TRBD2 might be the D (6 bases). Germline lookup yields CDR1 SGHRS and CDR2 YFSETQ. Trimming pared 0 bases from V and 7 bases from J, leaving 14 bases between. This CDR3 region has 15 residues. The CDR3 nucleotides read TGCGCCAGCAGCTTGGCTGGGGGAGGAGGGAATGAGCAGTTCTTC. Its protein is CASSLAGGGGNEQFF.

The V and J genes are TRBV9 and TRBJ1-3; a weak D match, TRBD1 (6 bases). The germline CDR1 and CDR2 sequences are SGDLS and YYNGEE. The CDR3 covers 16 residues. The V end lost 4 bases, the J end lost 10 bases, and 24 bases lay between the germline ends. In DNA, the CDR3 is TGTGCCAGCAGCCGGATGGACAGTATAATCGCCGGGACCATATATTTT. Translated, it gives CASSRMDSIIAGTIYF.

This clone was picked up a small number of times. The chain has TRBV6-5 and TRBJ1-1, with 9 bases lining up with TRBD1. This CDR3 comprises 14 residues. Germline trimming cut 6 bases from V and 4 bases from J; bases unmatched to any gene: 6. CDR1 is MNHEY and CDR2 is SVGAGI in the germline V gene. The CDR3 coding sequence is TGTGCCAGCAGATGGACAGGGGTAGGCACTGAAGCTTTCTTT. Its protein product is CASRWTGVGTEAFF.

In DNA form, the CDR3 reads TGTGCCAGCACCTTCAGGGGCATGAACACTGAAGCTTTCTTT. Its protein is CASTFRGMNTEAFF. The chain uses TRBV5-6 and TRBJ1-1, with D perhaps matching TRBD1 (6 bases). Germline V lookup: CDR1 SGHDT, CDR2 YYEEEE. This CDR3 has 14 amino acids. Trimming shortened V by 6 bases and J by 0 bases, and 12 bases separated the two germline ends.

The chain joins TRBV6-5 to TRBJ2-3; 8 nucleotides match TRBD1. With V trimmed by 2 bases and J by 0 bases, 4 bases remained unmatched. The CDR3 is made up of 16 amino acids. Germline V gene sequence: CDR1 MNHEY, CDR2 SVGAGI. CDR3 DNA sequence: TGTGCCAGCAGTTACGTCAGGGGGCTTAGCACAGATACGCAGTATTTT. Amino acid sequence: CASSYVRGLSTDTQYF.

The J gene is TRBJ2-3, the V gene TRBV11-2; perhaps TRBD2 as D (7 bases). V lost 1 base to trimming and J lost 5 bases, with 16 bases between them. This CDR3 has 16 residues. Germline CDR1 reads SGHAT; CDR2 reads FQNNGV. This CDR3 is CASSLGGGEAKDTQYF. The CDR3 coding sequence is TGTGCCAGCAGCTTAGGGGGGGGCGAAGCAAAAGATACGCAGTATTTT.

This sequence joins TRBV5-1 and TRBJ2-3; 8 nucleotides match TRBD2. The CDR3 has 15 amino acids. V was clipped by 2 bases and J by 3 bases; unmatched bases: 5. Germline-derived CDR1 and CDR2 are SGHRS and YFSETQ. CDR3 coding DNA: TGCGCCAGCAGCTTAACTAGCGGTGTTACAGATACGCAGTATTTT. It codes for CASSLTSGVTDTQYF.

V usage is TRBV2 and J usage is TRBJ1-2; D is possibly TRBD1 (6 bases). CDR1 is SNHLY, CDR2 FYNNEI, per germline. V was clipped by 3 bases and J by 7 bases, with 15 bases between them. The CDR3 is made up of 14 amino acids. The CDR3 DNA follows: TGTGCCAGCAGTGATAGAACAGGGAAACCTGGCTACACCTTC. Protein product: CASSDRTGKPGYTF.

The chain uses TRBV6-2 or TRBV6-3 and TRBJ2-3; possible D gene TRBD1, 6 bases. This CDR3 is 17 amino acids long. The V end lost 2 bases, the J end lost 4 bases, and 19 bases lay between the germline ends. The germline V gene has CDR1 MNHEY and CDR2 SVGEGT. In DNA, the CDR3 is TGTGCCAGCAGTTACACCACGGACAGAGAATTACCAGATACGCAGTATTTT. Its translation is CASSYTTDRELPDTQYF.

For the CDR3, the DNA is TGTGCCAGTAGTTTAAGACTAGCGGGAGGCACCTACGAGCAGTACTTC. It is translated as CASSLRLAGGTYEQYF. This chain connects TRBV19 to TRBJ2-7; TRBD2 matches at 13 bases. The V gene end was trimmed by 5 bases and the J gene end by 2 bases; junction bases not matched to a gene: 6. The CDR3 extends over 16 amino acids. CDR1 is LNHDA, CDR2 SQIVND, per germline (reference sequence).

This clone was counted ten times or more. The gene calls are TRBV5-4 and TRBJ1-5, with 7 nucleotides matching TRBD1. Germline V gene data show CDR1 as SGHNT and CDR2 as YYREEE (reference sequence). The CDR3 length is 13 residues. Germline trimming cut 3 bases from V and 6 bases from J; bases unmatched to any gene: 3. The CDR3 DNA reads as TGTGCCAGCAGCTCGGAGGGGGCTCAGCCCCAGCATTTT. Translation: CASSSEGAQPQHF.

This rearrangement joins TRBV3-1 (or the pseudogene TRBV3-2) to TRBJ2-5; 8 nucleotides line up with TRBD1. Trimming took 7 bases from V and 9 from J; bases not matched to a gene: 19. Germline V gene sequence: CDR1 LGHDT, CDR2 YNNKEL (reference sequence). This CDR3 spans 16 amino acids. The CDR3 nucleotides are TGTGCCAGCACCCTAACAGGGGGTAGTTCTAAGGCGGCCCAGTACTTC. This gives the protein CASTLTGGSSKAAQYF.

This chain connects TRBV7-2 to TRBJ2-7; D possibly corresponds to TRBD1 (5 bases). V lost 5 bases and J 3 bases, leaving 11 bases between the germline ends. This CDR3 contains 13 residues. Germline assignment: CDR1 SGHTA and CDR2 FQGNSA. The DNA of the CDR3 is TGTGCCAGCAGCCAAGACAGTCGCTACGAGCAGTACTTC. Residues: CASSQDSRYEQYF.

The gene calls are TRBV4-2 and TRBJ1-5, with D possibly matching TRBD1 (5 bases). Looked up from germline, CDR1 is LGHNA and CDR2 is YNFKEQ. The CDR3 totals 15 residues. V was clipped by 4 bases and J by 2 bases, with 12 bases between them. CDR3 amino acids: CASSPPGGGNQPQHF. DNA for the CDR3: TGTGCCAGCAGCCCCCCCGGGGGTGGCAATCAGCCCCAGCATTTT.

This chain connects TRBV6-2 or TRBV6-3 to TRBJ1-1; D perhaps matches TRBD1 (6 bases). Per germline, CDR1 MNHEY and CDR2 SVGEGT. V was cut by 0 bases and J by 2 bases, with 10 bases left in between. The CDR3 totals 15 residues. Here the CDR3 DNA reads TGTGCCAGCAGTTACTCGTCGACAGGAAACACTGAAGCTTTCTTT. Translation: CASSYSSTGNTEAFF.

The chain couples TRBV19 to TRBJ1-2; weak D call: TRBD1 (5 bases). Germline lookup yields CDR1 LNHDA and CDR2 SQIVND (reference sequence). The V end lost 7 bases, the J end lost 5 bases, and 17 bases lay between the germline ends. The length of the CDR3 is 14 residues. The chain's CDR3 is CASTTLGGFYGYTF. As DNA, the CDR3 is TGTGCCAGTACGACGCTCGGGGGATTTTATGGCTACACCTTC. The full variable domain, rest sourced from reference TRBV19 and TRBJ1-2, is DGGITQSPKYLFRKEGQNVTLSCEQNLNHDAMYWYRQDPGQGLRLIYYSQIVNDFQKGDIAEGYSVSREKKESFPLTVTSAQKNPTAFYLCASTTLGGFYGYTFGSGTRLTVV.

The chain uses TRBV5-1 and TRBJ2-3, with TRBD2 as a possible D gene (7 bases). CDR3 size: 13 residues. In germline, CDR1 is SGHRS, CDR2 YFSETQ. V was shortened by 5 bases and J by 6 bases, with 13 bases between the two germline ends. CDR3 sequence reads: CASRVGGRDTQYF. CDR3 sequence (DNA): TGCGCCAGCAGAGTGGGGGGGCGGGATACGCAGTATTTT.